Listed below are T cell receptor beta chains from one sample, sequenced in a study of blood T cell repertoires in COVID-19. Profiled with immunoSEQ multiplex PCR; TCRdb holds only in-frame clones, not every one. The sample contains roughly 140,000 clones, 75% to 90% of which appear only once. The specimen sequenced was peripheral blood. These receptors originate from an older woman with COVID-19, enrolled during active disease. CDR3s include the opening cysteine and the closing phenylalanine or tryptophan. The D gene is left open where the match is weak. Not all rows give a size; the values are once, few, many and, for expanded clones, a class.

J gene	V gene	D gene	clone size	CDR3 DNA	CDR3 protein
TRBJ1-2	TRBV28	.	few	TGTGCCAGCAGTCCAGGGGCCGATGGCTACACCTTC	CASSPGADGYTF
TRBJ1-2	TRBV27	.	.	TGTGCCAGCAGTTTTCAGGGCTCTAACTATGGCTACACCTTC	CASSFQGSNYGYTF
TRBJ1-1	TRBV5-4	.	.	TGTGCCAGCAGCGGAGGGGAGAGGGGAGCTTTCTTT	CASSGGERGAFF
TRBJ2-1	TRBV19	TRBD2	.	TGTGCCAGTAGTAGGACTAGCGGGGGGGCGATGGGATACAATGAGCAGTTCTTC	CASSRTSGGAMGYNEQFF
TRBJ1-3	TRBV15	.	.	TGTGCCACCAGCACTCATACAGGGCGGAACACCATATATTTT	CATSTHTGRNTIYF
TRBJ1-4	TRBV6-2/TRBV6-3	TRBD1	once	TGTGCCAGCAGTCCCCCCCGTGGGACAGCCAGAACCCCCGAAAAACTGTTTTTT	CASSPPRGTARTPEKLFF
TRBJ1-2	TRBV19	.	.	TGTGCCAGTAGTCCTTCCGGTAACTATGGCTACACCTTC	CASSPSGNYGYTF
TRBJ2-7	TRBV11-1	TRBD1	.	TGTGCCAGCAGCCCGACAGGGGAAGGCTACGAGCAGTACTTC	CASSPTGEGYEQYF
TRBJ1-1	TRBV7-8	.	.	TGTGCCAGCAGCGCCCTCGGGGAGGGGACTGAAGCTTTCTTT	CASSALGEGTEAFF
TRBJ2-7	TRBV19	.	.	TGTGCCAGTAGTATACGCGTAGCCACAAGTGGTGAGCAGTACTTC	CASSIRVATSGEQYF
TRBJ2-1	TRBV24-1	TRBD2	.	TGTGCCACCAGTGATTTTGGTCCGGGAGGGCCCAGCTCCTACAATGAGCAGTTCTTC	CATSDFGPGGPSSYNEQFF
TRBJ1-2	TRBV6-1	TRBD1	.	TGTGCCAGCATCCGGACAGGGGGAAGGGGCTACACCTTC	CASIRTGGRGYTF
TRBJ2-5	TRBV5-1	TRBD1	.	TGCGCCAGCAGCTTACAGGGGCAAGAGACCCAGTACTTC	CASSLQGQETQYF
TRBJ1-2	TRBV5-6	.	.	TGTGCCAGCAGCCCAGAAAACCGACCTTCGGGGGAGAGGTGGGGCTACACCTTC	CASSPENRPSGERWGYTF
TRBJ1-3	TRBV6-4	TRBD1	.	TGTGCCAGCGCCGCCGGGACAGGCGACTTTTCTGGAAACACCATATATTTT	CASAAGTGDFSGNTIYF
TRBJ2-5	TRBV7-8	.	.	TGTGCCAGCAGCTTAGCGGGGACACAAGAGACCCAGTACTTC	CASSLAGTQETQYF
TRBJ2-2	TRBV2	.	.	TGTGCCAGCAGTGTGAACAGAAACACCGGGGAGCTGTTTTTT	CASSVNRNTGELFF